Listed here are 17 T cell receptor beta chains from one sample, sequenced in a study of T cells in Graves' hyperthyroidism and ophthalmopathy. Amplified TCR beta CDR3 regions derived from RNA transcripts. Researchers ran a first-round RT-PCR on the TCR CDR3 using the HTBI primer set. TCRdb used MiXCR to reprocess the multiplex PCR reads, holding one entry per CDR3 protein. This repertoire shows over 200,000 distinct CDR3 sequences, 17% found once; its top ten account for around 50%. Sequenced material: blood. Receptors were obtained from a man aged 45-65 years with Graves' hyperthyroidism.

This clonotype was seen a handful of times. The rearrangement uses TRBV20-1 and TRBJ1-2; 9 bases are a match to TRBD1. The CDR3 is 13 residues long. Germline V gives CDR1 DFQATT, CDR2 SNEGSKA (reference sequence). V was pared by 6 bases and J by 4 bases, with 6 bases of the junction left unmatched. CDR3 sequence: CSALDRGGYGYTF. As DNA, the CDR3 is TGCAGTGCCCTTGACAGGGGGGGCTATGGCTACACCTTC.

This clonotype was counted ten times or more. The chain employs TRBV10-3 and TRBJ1-1; maybe TRBD1 (5 bases). V was clipped by 2 bases and J by 0 bases, with 25 bases between them. The CDR3 has 20 amino acids. The germline gives CDR1 ENHRY, CDR2 SYGVKD. Here the CDR3 reads CAISEHRATWQRGLNTEAFF. Written as DNA, the CDR3 is TGTGCCATCAGTGAGCATCGGGCAACCTGGCAACGGGGCTTGAACACTGAAGCTTTCTTT.

The table lists this clonotype with a few counts. The chain carries TRBV7-9 and TRBJ2-6, with 11 bases lining up with TRBD1. The CDR3 is 16 amino acids. From germline, CDR1 is SEHNR and CDR2 FQNEAQ (reference sequence). J gave up 2 bases and V 8 bases, and 5 bases lay outside the gene matches. CDR3 nucleotides: TGTGCCAGCTCCAGGACAGGGGGCGCTGGGGCCAACGTCCTGACTTTC. It translates to CASSRTGGAGANVLTF. Based on the CDR3 plus reference TRBV7-9 and TRBJ2-6, the full variable domain is DTGVSQNPRHKITKRGQNVTFRCDPISEHNRLYWYRQTLGQGPEFLTYFQNEAQLEKSRLLSDRFSAERPKGSFSTLEIQRTEQGDSAMYLCASSRTGGAGANVLTFGAGSRLTVL.

This clonotype was seen ten or more times. V gene TRBV7-2 combines with J gene TRBJ1-2; maybe TRBD1 (5 bases). CDR1 and CDR2 (germline): SGHTA, FQGNSA. Trimming cost V 4 bases and J 3 bases, with 12 bases left between them. The CDR3 runs to 14 residues. The CDR3: CASSSPQAHYGYTF. The CDR3 DNA is TGTGCCAGCAGCTCCCCACAGGCGCACTATGGCTACACCTTC.

V is TRBV18 and J is TRBJ1-1, with a weak D call TRBD1 (5 bases). V lost 5 bases and J 3 bases, leaving 10 bases between the germline ends. Germline CDR1 reads KGHSH; CDR2 reads LQKENI. CDR3 length equals 13 residues. The DNA for the CDR3 is TGTGCCAGCTCATTTGACAGATACACTGAAGCTTTCTTT. Its protein is CASSFDRYTEAFF. Full variable domain (remainder filled in from reference TRBV18 and TRBJ1-1): NAGVMQNPRHLVRRRGQEARLRCSPMKGHSHVYWYRQLPEEGLKFMVYLQKENIIDESGMPKERFSAEFPKEGPSILRIQQVVRGDSAAYFCASSFDRYTEAFFGQGTRLTVV.

The chain has TRBV5-1 and TRBJ2-7; 9 bases align to TRBD1. Germline V gene sequence: CDR1 SGHRS, CDR2 YFSETQ. The CDR3 is 15 residues long. The junction had 11 bases not matched to a gene; V was cut back by 4 bases and J by 6 bases. CDR3 DNA sequence: TGCGCCAGCAGCCTCCTGCCCGGGACAGGGACCGAGCAGTACTTC. Protein: CASSLLPGTGTEQYF.

This clonotype has ten or more counts. The chain couples TRBV7-3 to TRBJ2-1; D remains unclear. V was clipped by 5 bases and J by 9 bases, with 14 bases between them. CDR3 length: 13 amino acids. Germline V gene data show CDR1 as SGHTA and CDR2 as FQGTGA. CDR3 nucleotide sequence: TGTGCCAGCAGCCCACTCCATTGGGGTGAGCAGTTCTTC. Translated: CASSPLHWGEQFF.

The rearrangement joins TRBV29-1 to TRBJ1-4; TRBD1 might be the D (5 bases). Trimming took off 4 bases at V and 8 bases at J, with 14 bases between the two ends. Germline loops: CDR1 SQVTM, CDR2 ANQGSEA. This CDR3 has 13 residues. CDR3 sequence reads: CSVGWGNQEKLFF. In DNA, the CDR3 is TGCAGCGTTGGATGGGGGAATCAGGAAAAACTGTTTTTT.

About this clonotype itself: A read error may be the cause here, since a much bigger clone is one base away. This sequence joins TRBV5-1 and TRBJ1-1; D perhaps matches TRBD1 (6 bases). The germline gives CDR1 SGHRS, CDR2 YFSETQ. The ends were cut back, 1 base at V and 3 bases at J, with 13 bases in the middle. This CDR3 has 15 residues. Written as DNA, the CDR3 is TGCGCCAGCAGCTTGAAAGCAGCAGGGGACACTGAAGCTTTCTTT. It encodes CASSLKAAGDTEAFF.

This clonotype was recorded at least ten times. Here the CDR3 DNA reads TGTGCCAGCTCACCACTCGGGGATTCTAATTCACCCCTCCACTTT. This translates into CASSPLGDSNSPLHF. The J gene is TRBJ1-6, the V gene TRBV18, with D hard to call. The ends were cut back, 1 base at V and 6 bases at J, with 10 bases in the middle. Germline V lookup: CDR1 KGHSH, CDR2 LQKENI. This CDR3 comprises 15 residues.

This clonotype was seen only a few times. The chain carries TRBV27 and TRBJ2-3; 8 bases agree with TRBD2. The J segment lost 2 bases and the V segment lost 6 bases, leaving 13 bases of the junction unmatched. The CDR3 contains 17 residues. Per the germline V gene, CDR1 is MNHEY and CDR2 is SMNVEV (reference sequence). The DNA for the CDR3 is TGTGCCAGCAGCACCGAAGCGGGAGCCCTCACCACAGATACGCAGTATTTT. It specifies CASSTEAGALTTDTQYF.

The chain employs TRBV13 and TRBJ1-3; a weak D match, TRBD1 (5 bases). This CDR3 is built from 15 residues. V gave up 1 base and J gave up 2 bases, with 9 bases separating them. Germline assignment: CDR1 PRHDT and CDR2 FYEKMQ (reference sequence). The CDR3 bases are TGTGCCAGCAGCTTAGTACAGGCCCCTGGAAACACCATATATTTT. Translation: CASSLVQAPGNTIYF. The whole variable domain, remainder taken from reference TRBV13 and TRBJ1-3, is AAGVIQSPRHLIKEKRETATLKCYPIPRHDTVYWYQQGPGQDPQFLISFYEKMQSDKGSIPDRFSAQQFSDYHSELNMSSLELGDSALYFCASSLVQAPGNTIYFGEGSWLTVV.

This clonotype was observed a few times. This chain joins TRBV5-1 and TRBJ1-2, with 7 bases matching TRBD1. The germline gives CDR1 SGHRS, CDR2 YFSETQ. This CDR3 is 18 amino acids long. V dropped 3 bases and J dropped 0; count of bases not matched to a gene: 14. The CDR3 here is CASSSSSGQSVSNYGYTF. CDR3 coding DNA: TGCGCCAGCAGCTCCTCCTCGGGACAGAGTGTTTCTAACTATGGCTACACCTTC.

This clonotype was counted a few times. The chain links TRBV5-6 to TRBJ2-5, with 7 bases lining up with TRBD1. The CDR3 spans 17 residues. The germline V gene has CDR1 SGHDT and CDR2 YYEEEE. V dropped 4 bases and J dropped 4; count of bases not matched to a gene: 16. The CDR3 spells CASSLWDSWGASETQYF. DNA of the CDR3: TGTGCCAGCAGCCTATGGGACAGTTGGGGTGCGTCAGAGACCCAGTACTTC.

This clonotype was counted ten times or more. The rearrangement joins TRBV7-3 to TRBJ2-1, with D perhaps TRBD2 (6 bases). Germline V gene lookup returns CDR1 SGHTA and CDR2 FQGTGA. The CDR3 length is 16 residues. The V gene lost 5 bases and the J gene lost 7 bases, with 21 bases spanning the gap. CDR3 nucleotides: TGTGCCAGCAGCCGCCAAGGCGGGGCAGGGACTAATGAGCAGTTCTTC. Amino acid sequence: CASSRQGGAGTNEQFF.

This clonotype was counted many times. J is TRBJ2-3 and V is TRBV7-3; D call uncertain. CDR1 and CDR2 (germline): SGHTA, FQGTGA. Deletions cut 4 bases from V and 4 bases from J, with 9 bases between. The CDR3 is 13 amino acids. DNA of the CDR3: TGTGCCAGCAGCTATGCACGCTCAGATACGCAGTATTTT. As protein: CASSYARSDTQYF.

The sample holds a few counts of this clonotype. The chain has TRBV28 and TRBJ2-1, with D perhaps TRBD1 (6 bases). CDR3 length: 15 residues. V shed 4 bases and J shed 7 bases, with 17 bases lying between them. CDR1 and CDR2 (germline): MDHEN, SYDVKM. The CDR3 DNA follows: TGTGCCAGCAGTTCTGGACAGAGCCCTTGGAATGAGCAGTTCTTC. It specifies CASSSGQSPWNEQFF.